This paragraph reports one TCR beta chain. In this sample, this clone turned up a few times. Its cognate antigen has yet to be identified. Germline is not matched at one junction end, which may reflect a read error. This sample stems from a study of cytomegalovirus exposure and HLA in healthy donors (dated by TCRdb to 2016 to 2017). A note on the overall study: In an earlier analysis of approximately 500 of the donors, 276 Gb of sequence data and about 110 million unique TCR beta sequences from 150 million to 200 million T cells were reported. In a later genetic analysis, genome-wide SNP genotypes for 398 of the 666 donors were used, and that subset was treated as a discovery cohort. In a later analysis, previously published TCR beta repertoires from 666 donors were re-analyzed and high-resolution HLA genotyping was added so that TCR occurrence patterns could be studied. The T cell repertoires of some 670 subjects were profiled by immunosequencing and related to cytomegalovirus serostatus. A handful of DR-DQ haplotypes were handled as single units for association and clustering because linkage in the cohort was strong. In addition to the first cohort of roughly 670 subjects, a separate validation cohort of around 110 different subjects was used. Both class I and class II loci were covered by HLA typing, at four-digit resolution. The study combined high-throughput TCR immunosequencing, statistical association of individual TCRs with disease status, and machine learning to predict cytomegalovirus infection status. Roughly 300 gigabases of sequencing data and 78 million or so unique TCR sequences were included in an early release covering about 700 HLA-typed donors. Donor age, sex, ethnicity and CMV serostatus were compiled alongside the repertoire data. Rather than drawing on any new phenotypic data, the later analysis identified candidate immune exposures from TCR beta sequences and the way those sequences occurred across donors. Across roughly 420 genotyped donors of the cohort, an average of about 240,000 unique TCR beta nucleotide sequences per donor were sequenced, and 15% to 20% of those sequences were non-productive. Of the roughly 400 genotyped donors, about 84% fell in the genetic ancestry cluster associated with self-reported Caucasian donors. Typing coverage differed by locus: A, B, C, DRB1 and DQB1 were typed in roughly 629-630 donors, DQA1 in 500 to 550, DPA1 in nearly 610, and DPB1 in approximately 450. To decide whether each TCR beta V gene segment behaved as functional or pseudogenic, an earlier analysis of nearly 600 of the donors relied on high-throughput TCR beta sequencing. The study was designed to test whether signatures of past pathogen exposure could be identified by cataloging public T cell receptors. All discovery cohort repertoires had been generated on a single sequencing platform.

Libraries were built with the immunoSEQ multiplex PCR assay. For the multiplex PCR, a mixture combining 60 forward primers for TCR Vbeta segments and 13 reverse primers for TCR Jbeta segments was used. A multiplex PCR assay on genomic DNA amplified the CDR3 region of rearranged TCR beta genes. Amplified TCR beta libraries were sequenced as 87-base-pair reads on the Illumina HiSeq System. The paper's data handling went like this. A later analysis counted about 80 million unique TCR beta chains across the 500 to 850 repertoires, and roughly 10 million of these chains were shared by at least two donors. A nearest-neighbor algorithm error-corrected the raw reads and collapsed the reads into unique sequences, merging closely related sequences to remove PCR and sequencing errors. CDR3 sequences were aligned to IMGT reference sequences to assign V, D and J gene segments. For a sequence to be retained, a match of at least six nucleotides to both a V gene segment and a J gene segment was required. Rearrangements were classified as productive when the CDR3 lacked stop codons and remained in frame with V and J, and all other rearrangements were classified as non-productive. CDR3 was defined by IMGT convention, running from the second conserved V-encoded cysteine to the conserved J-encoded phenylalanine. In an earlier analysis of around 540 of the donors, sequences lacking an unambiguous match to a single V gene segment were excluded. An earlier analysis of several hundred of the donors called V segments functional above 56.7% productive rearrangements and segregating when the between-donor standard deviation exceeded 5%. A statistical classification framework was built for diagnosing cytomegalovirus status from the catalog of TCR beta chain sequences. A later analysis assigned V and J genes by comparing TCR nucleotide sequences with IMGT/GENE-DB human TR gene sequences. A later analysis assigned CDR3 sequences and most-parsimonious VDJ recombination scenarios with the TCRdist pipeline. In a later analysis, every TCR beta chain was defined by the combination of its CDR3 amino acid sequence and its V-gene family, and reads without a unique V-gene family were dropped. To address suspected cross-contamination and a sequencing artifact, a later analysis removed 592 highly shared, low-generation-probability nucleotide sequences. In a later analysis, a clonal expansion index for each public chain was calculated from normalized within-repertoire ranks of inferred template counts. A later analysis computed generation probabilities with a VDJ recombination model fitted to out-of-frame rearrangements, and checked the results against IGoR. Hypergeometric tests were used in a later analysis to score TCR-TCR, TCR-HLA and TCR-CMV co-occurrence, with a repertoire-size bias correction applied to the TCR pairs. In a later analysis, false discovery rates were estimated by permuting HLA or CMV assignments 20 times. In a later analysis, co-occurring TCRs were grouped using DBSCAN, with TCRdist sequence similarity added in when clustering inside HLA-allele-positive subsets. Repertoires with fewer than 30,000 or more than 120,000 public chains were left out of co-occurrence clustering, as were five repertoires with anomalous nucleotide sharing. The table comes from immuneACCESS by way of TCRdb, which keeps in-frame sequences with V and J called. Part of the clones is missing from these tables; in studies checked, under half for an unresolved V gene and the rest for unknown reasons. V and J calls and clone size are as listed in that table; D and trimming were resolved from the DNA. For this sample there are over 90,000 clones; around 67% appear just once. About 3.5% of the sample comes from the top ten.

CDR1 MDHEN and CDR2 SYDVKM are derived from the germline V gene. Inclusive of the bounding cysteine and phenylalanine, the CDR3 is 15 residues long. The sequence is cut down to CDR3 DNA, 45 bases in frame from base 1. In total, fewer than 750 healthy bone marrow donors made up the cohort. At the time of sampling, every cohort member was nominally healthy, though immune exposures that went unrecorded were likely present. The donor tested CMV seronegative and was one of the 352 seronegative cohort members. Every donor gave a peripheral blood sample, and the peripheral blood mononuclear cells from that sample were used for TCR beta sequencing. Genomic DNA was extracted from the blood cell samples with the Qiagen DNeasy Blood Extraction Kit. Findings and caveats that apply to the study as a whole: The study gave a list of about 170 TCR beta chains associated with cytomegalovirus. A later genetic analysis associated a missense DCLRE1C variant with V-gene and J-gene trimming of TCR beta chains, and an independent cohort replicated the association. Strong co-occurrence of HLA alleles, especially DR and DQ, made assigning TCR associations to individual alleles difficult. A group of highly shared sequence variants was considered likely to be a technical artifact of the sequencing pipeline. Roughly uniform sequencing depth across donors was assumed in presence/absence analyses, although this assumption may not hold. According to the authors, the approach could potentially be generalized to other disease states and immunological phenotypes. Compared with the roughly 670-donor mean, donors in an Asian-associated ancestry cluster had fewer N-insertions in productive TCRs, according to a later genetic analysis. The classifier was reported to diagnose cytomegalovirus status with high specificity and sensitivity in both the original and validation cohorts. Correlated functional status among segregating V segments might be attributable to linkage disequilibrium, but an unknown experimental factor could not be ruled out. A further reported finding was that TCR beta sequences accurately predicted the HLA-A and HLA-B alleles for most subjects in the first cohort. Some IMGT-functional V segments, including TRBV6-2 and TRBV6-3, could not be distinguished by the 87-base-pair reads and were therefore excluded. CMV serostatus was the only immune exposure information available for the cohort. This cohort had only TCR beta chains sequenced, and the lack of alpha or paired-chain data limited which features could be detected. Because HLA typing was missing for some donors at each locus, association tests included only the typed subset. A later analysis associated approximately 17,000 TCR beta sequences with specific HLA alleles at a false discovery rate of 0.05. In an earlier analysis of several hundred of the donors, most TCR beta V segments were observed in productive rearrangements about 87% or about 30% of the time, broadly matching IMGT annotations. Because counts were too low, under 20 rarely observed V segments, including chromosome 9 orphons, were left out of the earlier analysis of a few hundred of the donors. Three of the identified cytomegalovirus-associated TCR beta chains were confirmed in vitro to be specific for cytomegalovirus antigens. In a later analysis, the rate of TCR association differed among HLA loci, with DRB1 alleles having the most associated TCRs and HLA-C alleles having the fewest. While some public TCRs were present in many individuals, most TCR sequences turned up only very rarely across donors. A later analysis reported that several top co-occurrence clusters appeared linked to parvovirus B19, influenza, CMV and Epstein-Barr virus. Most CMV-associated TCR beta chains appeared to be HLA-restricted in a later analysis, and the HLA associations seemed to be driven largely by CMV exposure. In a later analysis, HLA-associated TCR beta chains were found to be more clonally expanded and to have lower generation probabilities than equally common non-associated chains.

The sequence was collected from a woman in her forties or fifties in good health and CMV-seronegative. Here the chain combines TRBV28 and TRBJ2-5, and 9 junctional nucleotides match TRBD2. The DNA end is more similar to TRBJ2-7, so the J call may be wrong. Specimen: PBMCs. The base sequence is TGTGCCAGCAGGCAACTCGGGACTAGCTCCAACGAGCAGTACTTC. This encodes CASRQLGTSSNEQYF.